Listed below are T cell receptor beta chains from one sample, sequenced in a study of Ad26.COV2.S vaccination and SARS-CoV-2 variants. The method was immunoSEQ multiplex PCR; TCRdb's version includes in-frame clones alone and lacks a portion of them. The sample has roughly 420,000 clones, about 88% seen once. The specimen comprised peripheral blood, sampled in a trial of Ad26.COV2.S vaccine versus placebo. The receptors here all came from a person between 18 and 65 years old who received the Ad26.COV2.S COVID-19 vaccine or a placebo. Both conserved end residues are trimmed from each CDR3. Fields, in order: clone size, J gene, V gene, CDR3 protein. Not every row has a clone size; where given, it reads once, few, many or a size class.

clone size: NA; J gene: TRBJ1-1; V gene: TRBV7-6; CDR3 protein: ASSPGQGLWTEAF
clone size: NA; J gene: TRBJ2-1; V gene: TRBV13; CDR3 protein: ASSLGPGAQF
clone size: once; J gene: TRBJ2-2; V gene: TRBV4-3; CDR3 protein: ASSRILAGDQGGELF
clone size: once; J gene: TRBJ2-5; V gene: TRBV7-8; CDR3 protein: ASSLVLPGGTQY
clone size: NA; J gene: TRBJ2-3; V gene: TRBV5-1; CDR3 protein: ASSLQATTDTQY
clone size: NA; J gene: TRBJ2-2; V gene: TRBV9; CDR3 protein: ASRTLPLGGELF
clone size: NA; J gene: TRBJ2-5; V gene: TRBV7-2; CDR3 protein: ASSLWAAQETQY
clone size: NA; J gene: TRBJ1-4; V gene: TRBV7-2; CDR3 protein: ASSLGQGPTNEKLF
clone size: NA; J gene: TRBJ2-5; V gene: TRBV7-3; CDR3 protein: ASSSGHSETQY
clone size: once; J gene: TRBJ2-2; V gene: TRBV7-3; CDR3 protein: ASSLTGTGELF
clone size: NA; J gene: TRBJ1-5; V gene: TRBV13; CDR3 protein: ASRQGTGQPQH
clone size: NA; J gene: TRBJ1-5; V gene: TRBV7-8; CDR3 protein: ASSLGRPNQPQH
clone size: NA; J gene: TRBJ1-1; V gene: TRBV28; CDR3 protein: ASGVLNTEAF
clone size: NA; J gene: TRBJ2-1; V gene: TRBV30; CDR3 protein: ALNTGTSDYNEQF
clone size: NA; J gene: TRBJ1-1; V gene: TRBV5-1; CDR3 protein: ASSLDAAGSTEAF
clone size: few; J gene: TRBJ2-7; V gene: TRBV9; CDR3 protein: ASSVALQTEQY
clone size: NA; J gene: TRBJ2-5; V gene: TRBV24-1; CDR3 protein: ATSDFKVAETQY
clone size: NA; J gene: TRBJ1-1; V gene: TRBV7-9; CDR3 protein: ASSKQGGGYTEAF
clone size: NA; J gene: TRBJ2-5; V gene: TRBV5-1; CDR3 protein: ASSRDRGHETQY
clone size: once; J gene: TRBJ2-1; V gene: TRBV5-1; CDR3 protein: ASSRRDRGFDEQF
clone size: NA; J gene: TRBJ2-2; V gene: TRBV27; CDR3 protein: ASSLLGTGELF
clone size: NA; J gene: TRBJ2-5; V gene: TRBV4-3; CDR3 protein: ASSLGTSGRAETQY